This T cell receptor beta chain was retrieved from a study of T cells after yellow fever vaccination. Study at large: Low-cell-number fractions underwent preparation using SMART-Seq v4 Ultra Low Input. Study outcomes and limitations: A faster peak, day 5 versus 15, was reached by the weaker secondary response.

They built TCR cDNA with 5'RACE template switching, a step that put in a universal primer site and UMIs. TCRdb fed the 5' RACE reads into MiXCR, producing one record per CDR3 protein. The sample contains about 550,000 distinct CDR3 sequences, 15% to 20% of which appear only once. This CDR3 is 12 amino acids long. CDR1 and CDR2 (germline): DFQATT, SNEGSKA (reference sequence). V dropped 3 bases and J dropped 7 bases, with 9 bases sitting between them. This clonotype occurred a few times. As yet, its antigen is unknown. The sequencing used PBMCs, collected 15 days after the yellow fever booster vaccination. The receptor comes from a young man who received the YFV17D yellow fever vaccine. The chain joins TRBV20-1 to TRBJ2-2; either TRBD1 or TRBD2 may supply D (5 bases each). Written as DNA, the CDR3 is TGCAGTGCTAGCGGGACGGGCGGGGAGCTGTTTTTT. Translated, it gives CSASGTGGELFF.